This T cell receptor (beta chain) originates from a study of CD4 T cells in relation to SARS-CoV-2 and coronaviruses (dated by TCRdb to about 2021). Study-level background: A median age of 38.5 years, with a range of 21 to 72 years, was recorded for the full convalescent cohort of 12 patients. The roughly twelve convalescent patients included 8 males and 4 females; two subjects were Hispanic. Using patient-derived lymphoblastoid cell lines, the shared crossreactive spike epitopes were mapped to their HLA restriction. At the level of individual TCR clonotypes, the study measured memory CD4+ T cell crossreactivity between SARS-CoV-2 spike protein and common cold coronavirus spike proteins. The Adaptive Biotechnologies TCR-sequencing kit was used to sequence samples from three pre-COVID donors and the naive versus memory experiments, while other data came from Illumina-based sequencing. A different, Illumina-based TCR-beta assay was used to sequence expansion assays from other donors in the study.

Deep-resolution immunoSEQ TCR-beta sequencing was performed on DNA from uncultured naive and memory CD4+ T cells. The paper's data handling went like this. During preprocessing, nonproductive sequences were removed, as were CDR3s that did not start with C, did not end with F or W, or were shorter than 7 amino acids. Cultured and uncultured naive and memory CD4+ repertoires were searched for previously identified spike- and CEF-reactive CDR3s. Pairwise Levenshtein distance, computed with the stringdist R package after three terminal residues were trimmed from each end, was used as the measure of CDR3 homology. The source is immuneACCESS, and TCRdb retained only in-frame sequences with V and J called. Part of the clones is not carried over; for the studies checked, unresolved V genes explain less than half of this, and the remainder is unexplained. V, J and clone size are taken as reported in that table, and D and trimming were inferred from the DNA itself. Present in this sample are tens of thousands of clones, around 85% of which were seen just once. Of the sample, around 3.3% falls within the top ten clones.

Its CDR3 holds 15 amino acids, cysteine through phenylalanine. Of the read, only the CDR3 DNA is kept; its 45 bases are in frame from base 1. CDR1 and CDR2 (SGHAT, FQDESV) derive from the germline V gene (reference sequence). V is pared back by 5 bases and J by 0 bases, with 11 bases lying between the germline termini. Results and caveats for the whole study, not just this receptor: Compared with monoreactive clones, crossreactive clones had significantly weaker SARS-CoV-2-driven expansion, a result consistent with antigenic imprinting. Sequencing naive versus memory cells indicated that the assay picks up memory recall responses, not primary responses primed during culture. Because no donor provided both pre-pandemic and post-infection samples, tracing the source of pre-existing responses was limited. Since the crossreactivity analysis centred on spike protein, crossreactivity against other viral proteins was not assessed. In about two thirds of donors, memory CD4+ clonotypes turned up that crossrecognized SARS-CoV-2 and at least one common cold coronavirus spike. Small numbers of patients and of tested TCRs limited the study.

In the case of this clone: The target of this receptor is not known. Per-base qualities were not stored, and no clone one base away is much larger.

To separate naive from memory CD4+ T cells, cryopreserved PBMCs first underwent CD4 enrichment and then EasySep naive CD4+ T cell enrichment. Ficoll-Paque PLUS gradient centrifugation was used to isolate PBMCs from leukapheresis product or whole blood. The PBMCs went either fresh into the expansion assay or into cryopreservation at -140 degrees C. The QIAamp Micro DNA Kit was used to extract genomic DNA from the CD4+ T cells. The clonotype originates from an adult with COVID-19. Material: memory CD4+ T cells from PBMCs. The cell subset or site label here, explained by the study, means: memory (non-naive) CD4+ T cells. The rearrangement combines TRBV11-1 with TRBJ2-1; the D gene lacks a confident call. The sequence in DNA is TGTGCCAGCAGCCTAGGACGGAGCTCCTACAATGAGCAGTTCTTC. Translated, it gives CASSLGRSSYNEQFF.